This T cell receptor beta chain came from a study of CD8 T cells in ankylosing spondylitis. General study results and limits: Disease-linked clones displayed a CD8+ phenotype and appeared relatively rarely in peripheral blood.

Comment on this clonotype: Its target is not known.

The CDR3 has 16 residues. J gave up 0 bases and V 6 bases, and 4 bases lay outside the gene matches. Via MiXCR, TCRdb re-called the 5' RACE reads, giving one row per CDR3 protein. The sample lists 100,000 to 150,000 distinct CDR3 sequences; roughly 8.8% were seen once. The chain employs TRBV12-3 or TRBV12-4 and TRBJ2-3; 12 positions match TRBD2. Sample: blood, either unsorted or a sorted T cell fraction (not recorded which). The TCR was taken from a male donor with ankylosing spondylitis or in good health (not recorded which). DNA of the CDR3: TGTGCCAGCAGACCCGGGACTAGCGGGAGCACAGATACGCAGTATTTT. This sequence encodes CASRPGTSGSTDTQYF.